Shown below are 16 T cell receptor beta chains from a single sample sequenced in a study of CD8 T cells in Susac syndrome. An amount of RNA that ranged from roughly 0.45 to 1 ug was reverse transcribed with random hexamers. TCRdb independently ran MiXCR on the immunoSEQ multiplex PCR reads; one entry per CDR3 protein. Here the sample spans 150,000 to 200,000 distinct CDR3 sequences, about 94% being singletons. The source material was CD4+ T cells from PBMCs. The receptor source for this set is a human donor in good health.

This chain links TRBV4-1 with TRBJ1-1; D is unresolved. Germline V lookup: CDR1 MGHRA, CDR2 YSYEKL. V shed 1 base and J shed 0 bases, with 6 bases lying between them. The CDR3 extends over 14 amino acids. The CDR3 spells CASSQAVLNTEAFF. The CDR3, as DNA: TGCGCCAGCAGCCAAGCCGTCCTGAACACTGAAGCTTTCTTT.

The chain links TRBV12-3 or TRBV12-4 to TRBJ2-7, with TRBD2 matching over 11 bases. V lost 0 bases, J lost 6 bases, and 7 bases stayed unmatched. The CDR3 extends over 16 amino acids. This CDR3 is CASSLAEASGGREQYF. The CDR3 DNA reads as TGTGCCAGCAGTTTAGCGGAGGCTAGCGGGGGGCGCGAGCAGTACTTC.

V is TRBV4-3 and J is TRBJ2-1; no reliable D call. Germline lookup yields CDR1 LGHNA and CDR2 YSLEER. This CDR3 comprises 13 residues. Trimming left V 4 bases short and J 7 bases short, with 11 bases between. This chain's CDR3 is CASSRGLGNEQFF. CDR3 coding DNA: TGCGCCAGCAGCCGGGGTCTTGGAAATGAGCAGTTCTTC.

The rearrangement joins TRBV20-1 to TRBJ2-3; 9 bases fit TRBD2. J lost 2 bases, V lost 4 bases, and 10 bases had no gene match. Per germline, CDR1 DFQATT and CDR2 SNEGSKA (reference sequence). This CDR3 is 16 amino acids long. The CDR3 spells CSAKISSGGFTDTQYF. The CDR3 DNA reads TGCAGTGCTAAGATCTCCAGCGGGGGGTTCACAGATACGCAGTATTTT.

The chain has TRBV7-2 and TRBJ2-1; D perhaps matches TRBD1 (6 bases). V gave up 5 bases and J gave up 12 bases, with 17 bases separating them. The CDR3 is 13 residues long. Germline CDR1 and CDR2: SGHTA and FQGNSA. The CDR3 reads CASSPGATEWQFF. The CDR3 DNA reads as TGTGCCAGCAGCCCAGGGGCCACCGAATGGCAGTTCTTC.

Here the CDR3 DNA reads TGTGCCAGCAGCTTTTCCGAGGGGAAGGGGGAGCTGTTTTTT. Translation: CASSFSEGKGELFF. The chain is built from TRBV7-2 and TRBJ2-2, with D perhaps TRBD1 or TRBD2 (5 bases each). V was clipped by 3 bases and J by 8 bases, with 13 bases between them. The CDR3 has 14 residues. Germline CDR1 reads SGHTA; CDR2 reads FQGNSA.

The gene calls are TRBV25-1 and TRBJ2-5; D unresolved. V lost 8 bases to trimming and J lost 3 bases, with 10 bases between them. The CDR3 is made up of 12 amino acids. Germline CDR1 MGHDK, CDR2 SYGVNS. The CDR3 coding sequence is TGTGCCAGCGCGCAGGTAGAAGAGACCCAGTACTTC. This encodes CASAQVEETQYF.

The chain uses TRBV6-2 or TRBV6-3 and TRBJ1-1; D might be TRBD1 (6 bases). Germline V gene data show CDR1 as MNHEY and CDR2 as SVGEGT. Trimming took 6 bases from V and 7 from J, leaving 15 bases between them. The CDR3 contains 13 residues. The CDR3 coding sequence is TGTGCCAGCAGCGAAACACAGGGCCTTGAAGCTTTCTTT. Translating gives CASSETQGLEAFF.

This chain joins TRBV30 and TRBJ2-3, with TRBD2 identical over 9 bases. The germline gives CDR1 GTSNPN, CDR2 SVGIG (reference sequence). Trimming at V came to 3 bases and at J to 10 bases, leaving 8 bases not matched to a gene. The CDR3 is 13 amino acids. The CDR3 loop reads CAWSSGLATAQYF. DNA for the CDR3: TGTGCCTGGAGCTCGGGACTAGCAACGGCGCAGTATTTT.

The V gene is TRBV6-2 or TRBV6-3, the J gene TRBJ2-1, with TRBD1 matching 7 bases. V was pared by 5 bases and J by 8 bases, with 18 bases of the junction left unmatched. The germline CDR1 and CDR2 sequences are MNHEY and SVGEGT. The CDR3 totals 17 residues. CDR3: CASSPRQGWTQHHEQFF. DNA of the CDR3: TGTGCCAGCAGTCCGCGACAGGGATGGACCCAACACCATGAGCAGTTCTTC.

This clonotype was seen only once. As DNA, the CDR3 is TGCGCCAGGCGGGGGGCCCACGAGCAGTACTTC. This sequence encodes CARRGAHEQYF. The genes are TRBV4-3 and TRBJ2-7; 8 bases fit TRBD2. The CDR3 extends over 11 amino acids. CDR1 is LGHNA, CDR2 YSLEER, per germline. The V segment lost 9 bases and the J segment 5 bases; nucleotides outside the gene matches: 3.

V gene TRBV20-1 combines with J gene TRBJ1-1; tentatively, D is TRBD1 (5 bases). V shed 3 bases and J shed 0 bases, with 17 bases lying between them. This CDR3 has 16 amino acids. Germline CDR1 is DFQATT and CDR2 is SNEGSKA (reference sequence). The CDR3 DNA reads as TGCAGTGCTAGTCCCCGAAACAGGACGATGAACACTGAAGCTTTCTTT. The encoded protein is CSASPRNRTMNTEAFF.

The chain uses TRBV5-1 and TRBJ2-7, with D unresolved. CDR1 and CDR2 from the germline V gene are SGHRS and YFSETQ. V was pared by 1 base and J by 2 bases, with 7 bases between. The CDR3 runs 13 residues. CDR3 loop: CASSLQATYEQYF. The DNA of the CDR3 is TGCGCCAGCAGCTTGCAGGCGACCTACGAGCAGTACTTC.

The chain carries TRBV6-2 or TRBV6-3 and TRBJ1-2; possible D gene TRBD1, 5 bases. V gave up 0 bases and J gave up 3 bases, with 11 bases separating them. The CDR3 extends over 15 amino acids. Germline CDR1 is MNHEY and CDR2 is SVGEGT. This CDR3 reads CASSYSGRRYYGYTF. DNA of the CDR3: TGTGCCAGCAGTTACTCGGGACGGAGGTACTATGGCTACACCTTC.

The chain employs TRBV9 and TRBJ2-7; TRBD2 agrees at 7 bases. Per the germline V gene, CDR1 is SGDLS and CDR2 is YYNGEE. This CDR3 has 15 amino acids. With V trimmed by 2 bases and J by 2 bases, 7 bases remained unmatched. The CDR3 region is CASSVGRLETYEQYF. CDR3 sequence (DNA): TGTGCCAGCAGCGTCGGGAGGCTCGAGACCTACGAGCAGTACTTC.

This chain joins TRBV5-4 and TRBJ2-1, with D maybe TRBD2 (5 bases). The length of the CDR3 is 12 residues. V lost 0 bases and J lost 10, with 8 bases in between. Germline V gene sequence: CDR1 SGHNT, CDR2 YYREEE (reference sequence). DNA for the CDR3: TGTGCCAGCAGCTTGGGGACTTGGGAGCAGTTCTTC. Protein product: CASSLGTWEQFF.